The 9 T cell receptor beta chains reported below all come from one sample, sequenced in a study of liver allograft versus peripheral blood T cells (dated by TCRdb to the early 2020s). For the wider study: The study compared T cell receptor repertoires found within transplanted livers against repertoires in the peripheral blood of liver transplant recipients.

Sequenced using an Illumina MiSeq. The public reads were reanalyzed by TCRdb: fastp trimming at Q25, MiXCR alignment, in-frame beta chains only. All rows with the same CDR3 protein become a single entry with the most common DNA and genes. This sample is represented by about 14,000 distinct CDR3 sequences; roughly 20% of them were singletons. The ten biggest clones cover approximately 5.5% of the sample. Receptors were obtained from a human patient who had a liver transplant. Following a transplant, a fraction of the T cells may be traceable to the graft donor.

As to this clonotype: One end of the junction varies from germline; a read error may be responsible. The rearrangement joins TRBV14 to TRBJ1-2; D not certain. The CDR3 has 13 residues. The germline V gene encodes CDR1 SGHDN and CDR2 FVKESK. The CDR3 DNA reads as TGTGCCAGCAGCCAAGGGACCTTCTATGGCAACACCTTC. Translation gives CASSQGTFYGNTF.

This clonotype was seen at least ten times. The chain couples TRBV10-3 to TRBJ2-2, with TRBD2 identical over 8 bases. V lost 4 bases, J lost 4 bases, and 11 bases stayed unmatched. CDR3 size: 17 residues. The germline V gene has CDR1 ENHRY and CDR2 SYGVKD. The CDR3 reads CAISGGQGTSFTGELFF. The DNA for the CDR3 is TGTGCCATCAGTGGGGGCCAAGGGACTAGTTTCACCGGGGAGCTGTTTTTT.

On this clonotype itself: This may come from a read error, since a much larger clone is one base off. This chain links TRBV7-2 with TRBJ1-2; 7 bases agree with TRBD1. The CDR3 contains 15 residues. Germline assignment: CDR1 SGHTA and CDR2 FQGNSA. J gave up 7 bases and V 1 base, and 9 bases lay outside the gene matches. DNA of the CDR3: TGTGCCAGCAGCTTAGATAAACAGGGGCGCCTTGGCTACACCTTC. Translated: CASSLDKQGRLGYTF.

This chain connects TRBV6-5 to TRBJ1-2, with a possible D match to TRBD1 (6 bases). V lost 7 bases, J lost 7 bases, and 19 bases lay in between. This CDR3 has 14 amino acids. Germline CDR1 and CDR2: MNHEY and SVGAGI. CDR3 loop: CASTPIWGARGYTF. The DNA for the CDR3 is TGTGCCAGCACCCCTATATGGGGGGCGCGTGGCTACACCTTC.

The V gene is TRBV10-3, the J gene TRBJ2-2; 7 bases align to TRBD2. The CDR3 length is 16 residues. The V gene's germline CDR1 is ENHRY and CDR2 SYGVKD. V shed 0 bases, J shed 2 bases, and the junction held 3 bases outside the gene matches. The CDR3 loop is CAISESRLANTGELFF. In nucleotides, the CDR3 is TGTGCCATCAGTGAGTCCCGACTAGCCAACACCGGGGAGCTGTTTTTT.

This clonotype has more than one count but fewer than ten. The J gene is TRBJ1-4, the V gene TRBV7-9, with D possibly matching TRBD1 (5 bases). The V gene's germline CDR1 is SEHNR and CDR2 FQNEAQ (reference sequence). The germline V and J ends were trimmed by 5 bases and 0 bases, with 13 bases remaining between them. CDR3 length: 16 amino acids. CDR3 in DNA: TGTGCCAGCAGCCTCTTGGGACGTGCAACTAATGAAAAACTGTTTTTT. This translates into CASSLLGRATNEKLFF.

This clonotype was counted ten times or more. The V gene is TRBV15, the J gene TRBJ1-5; the match to TRBD1 covers 7 bases. Trimming took 1 base from V and 0 from J; bases not matched to a gene: 6. Germline loops: CDR1 LNHNV, CDR2 YYDKDF (reference sequence). The CDR3 has 17 residues. The DNA of the CDR3 is TGTGCCACCAGCAGAGGACAGGGCGCAGTTAGCAATCAGCCCCAGCATTTT. This codes for CATSRGQGAVSNQPQHF.

This clonotype has a handful of counts. The rearrangement joins TRBV6-5 to TRBJ1-2; D perhaps matches TRBD1 (6 bases). There are 14 residues in the CDR3. CDR1 MNHEY and CDR2 SVGAGI come from the germline V gene. The V and J ends lost 0 bases and 3 bases respectively, with 8 bases between them. CDR3 sequence (DNA): TGTGCCAGCAGTTACTCCGGGACACACTATGGCTACACCTTC. Residues: CASSYSGTHYGYTF.

Many counts were recorded for this clonotype. This chain's CDR3 is CASSRQRASTDTQYF. In nucleotides, the CDR3 is TGTGCCAGCAGCCGACAGCGGGCTAGCACAGATACGCAGTATTTT. The chain employs TRBV7-2 and TRBJ2-3; tentatively, D is TRBD2 (6 bases). Germline V CDR1 and CDR2: SGHTA, FQGNSA. The CDR3 has 15 residues. Trimming removed 5 bases from V and 0 bases from J, with 12 bases in between. The full variable domain, in which reference TRBV7-2 and TRBJ2-3 provide the parts outside the CDR3, is GAGVSQSPSNKVTEKGKDVELRCDPISGHTALYWYRQSLGQGLEFLIYFQGNSAPDKSGLPSDRFSAERTGGSVSTLTIQRTQQEDSAVYLCASSRQRASTDTQYFGPGTRLTVL.